A single sample is the source of the 30 T cell receptor beta chains below, sequenced in a study of cytotoxic CD8 clonotypes in ibrutinib-treated CLL. Sequencing used immunoSEQ multiplex PCR; TCRdb keeps in-frame clones, though not all of them. This sample has 250,000 to 350,000 clones, with approximately 79% found just once. Sequencing used PBMCs, obtained at disease progression, from a patient treated with ibrutinib. The receptor source for this set is a human donor with chronic lymphocytic leukemia.

V gene TRBV29-1 combines with J gene TRBJ2-7; 7 bases map to TRBD1. The CDR3 spans 11 residues. The V and J ends lost 4 bases and 5 bases, in that order; junction bases with no gene match: 2. Germline V gives CDR1 SQVTM, CDR2 ANQGSEA. The CDR3 coding sequence is TGCAGCGTTGTCAGGGGGAACGAGCAGTACTTC. Translation: CSVVRGNEQYF.

V and J are TRBV2 and TRBJ1-2; TRBD1 matches at 8 bases. V shed 1 base and J 8 bases; nucleotides not matched to a gene: 3. This CDR3 region has 13 residues. Germline V lookup: CDR1 SNHLY, CDR2 FYNNEI. This chain's CDR3 is CASSEGTGSGYTF. DNA of the CDR3: TGTGCCAGCAGTGAAGGGACAGGGAGCGGCTACACCTTC. The full variable domain, rest sourced from reference TRBV2 and TRBJ1-2, is EPEVTQTPSHQVTQMGQEVILRCVPISNHLYFYWYRQILGQKVEFLVSFYNNEISEKSEIFDDQFSVERPDGSNFTLKIRSTKLEDSAMYFCASSEGTGSGYTFGSGTRLTVV.

The chain uses TRBV4-1 and TRBJ2-7; D gene unclear. Trimming stripped 4 bases from V and 9 bases from J, with 13 bases between. This CDR3 is built from 12 residues. In germline, CDR1 is MGHRA, CDR2 YSYEKL. The CDR3 protein is CASSPPPGRQYF. In nucleotides, the CDR3 is TGCGCCAGCAGCCCTCCCCCAGGAAGGCAGTACTTC.

The CDR3, as DNA: TGTGCCAGTGATAGTCCCTCCTACGAGCAGTACTTC. Its protein is CASDSPSYEQYF. The gene calls are TRBV6-6 and TRBJ2-7; D remains unclear. CDR1 and CDR2 from the germline V gene are MNHNY and SVGAGI (reference sequence). Trimming cost V 9 bases and J 0 bases, with 9 bases left between them. This CDR3 is 12 amino acids long.

The chain carries TRBV4-3 and TRBJ1-2, with no clear D. V dropped 1 base and J dropped 3 bases, with 6 bases sitting between them. The CDR3 contains 13 residues. Germline assignment: CDR1 LGHNA and CDR2 YSLEER. For the CDR3, the DNA is TGCGCCAGCAGCCAAGCGGGGTACTATGGCTACACCTTC. Protein sequence: CASSQAGYYGYTF.

The chain couples TRBV2 to TRBJ2-7, with 7 nucleotides matching TRBD1. CDR3 length: 14 amino acids. Germline lookup yields CDR1 SNHLY and CDR2 FYNNEI. V was clipped by 5 bases and J by 3 bases; unmatched bases: 7. CDR3 residues: CASSLTGFSYEQYF. The CDR3 region has the DNA TGTGCCAGCAGTCTGACAGGGTTTAGCTACGAGCAGTACTTC. Combining the CDR3 with reference TRBV2 and TRBJ2-7 gives the whole variable domain EPEVTQTPSHQVTQMGQEVILRCVPISNHLYFYWYRQILGQKVEFLVSFYNNEISEKSEIFDDQFSVERPDGSNFTLKIRSTKLEDSAMYFCASSLTGFSYEQYFGPGTRLTVT.

The rearrangement joins TRBV28 to TRBJ1-2; D not resolved. V lost 6 bases, J lost 0 bases, and 14 bases lay in between. The CDR3 is made up of 15 amino acids. Germline CDR1 and CDR2: MDHEN and SYDVKM. The DNA for the CDR3 is TGTGCCAGCAGCCCCTCGAGGAGGGCTAACTATGGCTACACCTTC. The encoded protein is CASSPSRRANYGYTF.

This clone was seen just once. This sequence joins TRBV6-5 and TRBJ2-7; D perhaps matches TRBD2 (6 bases). CDR3 length: 11 amino acids. Per the germline V gene, CDR1 is MNHEY and CDR2 is SVGAGI. DNA for the CDR3: TGTGCTCTAGCCAGGGAGGACGAGCAGTACTTC. Amino acids: CALAREDEQYF.

The rearrangement joins TRBV2 to TRBJ2-2, with 11 bases matching TRBD2. V shed 6 bases, J shed 2 bases, and the junction held 2 bases outside the gene matches. The CDR3 spans 15 residues. Germline lookup yields CDR1 SNHLY and CDR2 FYNNEI. The CDR3 bases are TGTGCCAGCAGAGGGACTAGCGGAAACACCGGGGAGCTGTTTTTT. This gives the protein CASRGTSGNTGELFF.

The chain combines TRBV18 with TRBJ2-2, with TRBD1 as a possible D gene (7 bases). This CDR3 has 18 amino acids. Germline V lookup: CDR1 KGHSH, CDR2 LQKENI. Trimming cost V 4 bases and J 0 bases, with 18 bases left between them. CDR3 residues: CASSLTWAGQTNTGELFF. The CDR3 bases are TGTGCCAGCTCACTTACCTGGGCGGGACAGACGAACACCGGGGAGCTGTTTTTT.

The CDR3 DNA is TGTGCCAGCAGCCCAGACACAGGGAACAGAAACACCATATATTTT. Its protein product is CASSPDTGNRNTIYF. This chain connects TRBV5-8 to TRBJ1-3; D perhaps matches TRBD1 (6 bases). V was shortened by 4 bases and J by 5 bases, with 16 bases between the two germline ends. Germline CDR1 and CDR2: SGHTS and YDEGEE. This CDR3 comprises 15 residues.

This clone appeared a single time. This chain uses TRBV2 with TRBJ2-7; D gene ambiguous. V was pared by 3 bases and J by 3 bases, with 9 bases between. Germline CDR1 is SNHLY and CDR2 is FYNNEI. This CDR3 spans 13 amino acids. The CDR3 bases are TGTGCCAGCAGTGAGTCTAGTCGCTACGAGCAGTACTTC. It yields the protein CASSESSRYEQYF. Variable domain in full (rest from reference TRBV2 and TRBJ2-7): EPEVTQTPSHQVTQMGQEVILRCVPISNHLYFYWYRQILGQKVEFLVSFYNNEISEKSEIFDDQFSVERPDGSNFTLKIRSTKLEDSAMYFCASSESSRYEQYFGPGTRLTVT.

V gene TRBV4-1 combines with J gene TRBJ2-7; 7 nucleotides match TRBD1. Trimming took 1 base from V and 4 from J; bases not matched to a gene: 7. Germline V gene lookup returns CDR1 MGHRA and CDR2 YSYEKL. The CDR3 runs to 15 residues. CDR3 sequence: CASSQGPGTAYEQYF. The CDR3 nucleotides read TGCGCCAGCAGCCAAGGTCCCGGGACAGCGTACGAGCAGTACTTC.

The gene calls are TRBV4-1 and TRBJ2-1; 8 bases are a match to TRBD2. The junction had 10 bases not matched to a gene; V was cut back by 1 base and J by 8 bases. CDR1 is MGHRA, CDR2 YSYEKL, per germline. This CDR3 is built from 16 residues. The CDR3 here is CASSQAGTRTTYEQFF. The CDR3 bases are TGCGCCAGCAGCCAAGCCGGGACTAGGACTACATATGAGCAGTTCTTC.

The J gene is TRBJ1-5, the V gene TRBV28; no clear D gene. Deletions cut 8 bases from V and 5 bases from J, with 19 bases between. The CDR3 covers 15 residues. Germline values: CDR1 MDHEN, CDR2 SYDVKM. In DNA form, the CDR3 reads TGTGCCAGCGGGCCGGACGGTTTGCCGGATCAGCCCCAGCATTTT. This sequence encodes CASGPDGLPDQPQHF.

The V call is TRBV5-1, the J call TRBJ2-2; the D gene is possibly TRBD1 (5 bases). CDR3 size: 18 residues. Germline CDR1 and CDR2: SGHRS and YFSETQ. V gave up 4 bases and J gave up 0 bases, with 19 bases separating them. CDR3 coding DNA: TGCGCCAGCAGCCGGAGAGTCCAGGGCACGTCGAACACCGGGGAGCTGTTTTTT. Its protein product is CASSRRVQGTSNTGELFF.

This clone was observed a few times. The chain is built from TRBV27 and TRBJ1-5, with D hard to call. The length of the CDR3 is 14 residues. Germline loops: CDR1 MNHEY, CDR2 SMNVEV (reference sequence). Between the trimmed V and J ends, which lost 6 bases and 0 bases, there was a span of 9 bases. CDR3 residues: CASSLGDSNQPQHF. The CDR3 DNA follows: TGTGCCAGCAGCCTAGGTGATAGCAATCAGCCCCAGCATTTT.

The CDR3 DNA sequence: TGTGCCAGCAGCTTAGGACAAGAAGAGACCCAGTACTTC. Translating it yields CASSLGQEETQYF. V gene TRBV11-3 combines with J gene TRBJ2-5; D is unclear. V was shortened by 1 base and J by 3 bases, with 6 bases between the two germline ends. The CDR3 contains 13 residues. Germline V gene lookup returns CDR1 SGHNT and CDR2 YENEEA.

The chain has TRBV6-1 and TRBJ2-3; TRBD1 matches at 9 bases. The CDR3 has 15 residues. Losses at the gene ends were 2 bases for V and 4 bases for J; bases not matched to a gene: 4. The germline V gene has CDR1 MNHNS and CDR2 SASEGT. CDR3 in amino acids: CASSEPGQGADTQYF. The CDR3 nucleotides are TGTGCCAGCAGTGAACCGGGACAGGGAGCAGATACGCAGTATTTT.

J is TRBJ1-2 and V is TRBV18, with 7 bases aligning to TRBD1. The length of the CDR3 is 14 residues. Germline V gives CDR1 KGHSH, CDR2 LQKENI. The J segment lost 0 bases and the V segment lost 8 bases, leaving 6 bases of the junction unmatched. The CDR3 loop is CASTTGTPNYGYTF. CDR3 coding DNA: TGTGCCAGCACGACAGGGACCCCTAACTATGGCTACACCTTC.

The chain links TRBV4-1 to TRBJ1-2; 8 positions match TRBD1. Germline CDR1 reads MGHRA; CDR2 reads YSYEKL. The CDR3 contains 17 residues. Trimming cost V 0 bases and J 4 bases; bases outside gene matches: 10. CDR3 region: CASSQDGPGGGIYGYTF. The DNA of the CDR3 is TGCGCCAGCAGCCAAGATGGGCCAGGGGGCGGTATCTATGGCTACACCTTC.

V gene TRBV19 combines with J gene TRBJ1-1; D remains unclear. Germline CDR1 LNHDA, CDR2 SQIVND (reference sequence). V was clipped by 5 bases and J by 0 bases, with 16 bases between them. The CDR3 runs to 16 residues. The CDR3 bases are TGTGCCAGTAGTCCCCTGAAAGGACGGGTGAACACTGAAGCTTTCTTT. Encoded protein: CASSPLKGRVNTEAFF.

The rearrangement joins TRBV6-5 to TRBJ2-7, with TRBD1 matching 8 bases. Germline CDR1 reads MNHEY; CDR2 reads SVGAGI. This CDR3 has 14 residues. V lost 2 bases to trimming and J lost 2 bases; unmatched junction nucleotides: 2. The CDR3 protein is CASSYGQGPYEQYF. CDR3 nucleotide sequence: TGTGCCAGCAGTTACGGACAGGGCCCCTACGAGCAGTACTTC.

The chain has TRBV19 and TRBJ1-1; tentative D call: TRBD1 (5 bases). Germline loops: CDR1 LNHDA, CDR2 SQIVND (reference sequence). This CDR3 is built from 14 residues. The ends were cut back, 2 bases at V and 5 bases at J, with 12 bases in the middle. The CDR3 protein is CASSIPGSGTEAFF. CDR3 sequence (DNA): TGTGCCAGTAGTATACCAGGGTCGGGTACTGAAGCTTTCTTT.

This chain uses TRBV10-2 with TRBJ2-1; TRBD2 aligns across 9 bases. The CDR3 is 14 amino acids. Germline V gives CDR1 WSHSY, CDR2 SAAADI. Germline trimming cut 2 bases from V and 8 bases from J; bases unmatched to any gene: 4. The CDR3 loop is CASSETGLAYEQFF. DNA of the CDR3: TGCGCCAGCAGTGAGACGGGACTAGCTTATGAGCAGTTCTTC.

Concerning this clone: A single base separates this from a much larger clone, so it may be a read error. The same CDR3 is also encoded by other DNA sequences in this sample. This chain joins TRBV5-1 and TRBJ2-7; D remains ambiguous. Between the trimmed V and J ends, which lost 2 bases and 4 bases, there was a span of 4 bases. The CDR3 spans 11 residues. The germline V gene has CDR1 SGHRS and CDR2 YFSETQ. The CDR3 DNA reads as TGCGCCAGCAGCTTAGGGTACGAGCAGTACTTC. It translates to CASSLGYEQYF.

V usage is TRBV2 and J usage is TRBJ1-2; no firm D call. The length of the CDR3 is 14 residues. V shed 2 bases and J shed 1 base, with 8 bases lying between them. Germline CDR1 is SNHLY and CDR2 is FYNNEI. CDR3 protein: CASSELQLNYGYTF. The CDR3 nucleotides are TGTGCCAGCAGTGAACTCCAGCTTAACTATGGCTACACCTTC. The entire variable domain, with the rest obtained from reference TRBV2 and TRBJ1-2, is as follows: EPEVTQTPSHQVTQMGQEVILRCVPISNHLYFYWYRQILGQKVEFLVSFYNNEISEKSEIFDDQFSVERPDGSNFTLKIRSTKLEDSAMYFCASSELQLNYGYTFGSGTRLTVV.

The CDR3 DNA follows: TGTGCCAGCTCCCGGACGAGGGGGGATACGCAGTATTTT. Translating it yields CASSRTRGDTQYF. This chain joins TRBV7-2 and TRBJ2-3, with D maybe TRBD1 (6 bases). Germline CDR1 is SGHTA and CDR2 is FQGNSA. V was clipped by 8 bases and J by 6 bases, with 15 bases between them. The CDR3 sequence is 13 residues long.

The chain employs TRBV7-9 and TRBJ1-2, with 7 bases that match TRBD1. The length of the CDR3 is 16 residues. CDR1 SEHNR and CDR2 FQNEAQ come from the germline V gene (reference sequence). V lost 3 bases to trimming and J lost 4 bases; unmatched junction nucleotides: 11. In nucleotides, the CDR3 is TGTGCCAGCAGCTTCGGGACTGCAGGGGGAGTCTATGGCTACACCTTC. Protein product: CASSFGTAGGVYGYTF.

The chain carries TRBV4-1 and TRBJ2-1, with 13 bases aligning to TRBD2. The CDR3 is 17 amino acids. V gave up 1 base and J gave up 10 bases; unmatched junction bases: 10. Germline CDR1 reads MGHRA; CDR2 reads YSYEKL. CDR3 protein: CASSQVEGLAGIEEQFF. The CDR3 nucleotides read TGCGCCAGCAGCCAAGTGGAGGGACTAGCGGGAATTGAGGAGCAGTTCTTC.